The entry below describes one T cell receptor beta chain. What it binds is unknown. Genomic DNA belonging to each subset was distributed in equal measure over several immunoSEQ plates. Measured with immunoSEQ multiplex PCR; TCRdb has only the in-frame clones, and not every one. This sample has around 100,000 clones, with roughly 66% found just once. The CDR3 consists of 16 residues. Germline CDR1 reads MDHEN; CDR2 reads SYDVKM. V dropped 3 bases and J dropped 2 bases, with 14 bases sitting between them. The data derive from a study of shared clonotypes between healthy human individuals. Looking at the study overall: Three plates each covered CD4 naive and memory; CD8 naive two, CD8 memory one.

Broader study findings: Between a few donors, naive CD4 clonotypes were shared at a level of about 5%. In the sorted subsets, rarefaction showed sequencing was incomplete despite large depth.

The V and J genes are TRBV28 and TRBJ1-5; weak D call: TRBD1 (5 bases). The sequenced material came from memory CD8+ T cells sorted from blood. Specified subset: CD45RO+ cells pooled with CCR7-negative TemRA cells. This TCR was recovered from a woman under 40 in good health. The CDR3 here is CASSLGGRQGNQPQHF. The CDR3 nucleotides read TGTGCCAGCAGTTTGGGGGGTAGGCAGGGCAATCAGCCCCAGCATTTT.